By sample fraction, the clone carrying this T cell receptor (beta chain) is medium-sized. TCRdb re-called the PCR reads with MiXCR, one entry per CDR3 protein. This sample has about 9,600 distinct CDR3 sequences, with about 29% found just once. The sample originates from a study of immune characterization of retroperitoneal liposarcoma. Sequenced input: tumor tissue. The receptor comes from a male donor with retroperitoneal liposarcoma.

The CDR3 here is CASSPRDRVSDTQYF. CDR3 nucleotides: TGTGCCAGCAGCCCCCGGGACAGGGTTTCAGATACGCAGTATTTT. The chain links TRBV11-2 to TRBJ2-3; TRBD1 matches 9 bases. The CDR3 sequence is 15 residues long. Germline CDR1 is SGHAT and CDR2 is FQNNGV. V was pared by 5 bases and J by 4 bases, with 7 bases of the junction left unmatched.